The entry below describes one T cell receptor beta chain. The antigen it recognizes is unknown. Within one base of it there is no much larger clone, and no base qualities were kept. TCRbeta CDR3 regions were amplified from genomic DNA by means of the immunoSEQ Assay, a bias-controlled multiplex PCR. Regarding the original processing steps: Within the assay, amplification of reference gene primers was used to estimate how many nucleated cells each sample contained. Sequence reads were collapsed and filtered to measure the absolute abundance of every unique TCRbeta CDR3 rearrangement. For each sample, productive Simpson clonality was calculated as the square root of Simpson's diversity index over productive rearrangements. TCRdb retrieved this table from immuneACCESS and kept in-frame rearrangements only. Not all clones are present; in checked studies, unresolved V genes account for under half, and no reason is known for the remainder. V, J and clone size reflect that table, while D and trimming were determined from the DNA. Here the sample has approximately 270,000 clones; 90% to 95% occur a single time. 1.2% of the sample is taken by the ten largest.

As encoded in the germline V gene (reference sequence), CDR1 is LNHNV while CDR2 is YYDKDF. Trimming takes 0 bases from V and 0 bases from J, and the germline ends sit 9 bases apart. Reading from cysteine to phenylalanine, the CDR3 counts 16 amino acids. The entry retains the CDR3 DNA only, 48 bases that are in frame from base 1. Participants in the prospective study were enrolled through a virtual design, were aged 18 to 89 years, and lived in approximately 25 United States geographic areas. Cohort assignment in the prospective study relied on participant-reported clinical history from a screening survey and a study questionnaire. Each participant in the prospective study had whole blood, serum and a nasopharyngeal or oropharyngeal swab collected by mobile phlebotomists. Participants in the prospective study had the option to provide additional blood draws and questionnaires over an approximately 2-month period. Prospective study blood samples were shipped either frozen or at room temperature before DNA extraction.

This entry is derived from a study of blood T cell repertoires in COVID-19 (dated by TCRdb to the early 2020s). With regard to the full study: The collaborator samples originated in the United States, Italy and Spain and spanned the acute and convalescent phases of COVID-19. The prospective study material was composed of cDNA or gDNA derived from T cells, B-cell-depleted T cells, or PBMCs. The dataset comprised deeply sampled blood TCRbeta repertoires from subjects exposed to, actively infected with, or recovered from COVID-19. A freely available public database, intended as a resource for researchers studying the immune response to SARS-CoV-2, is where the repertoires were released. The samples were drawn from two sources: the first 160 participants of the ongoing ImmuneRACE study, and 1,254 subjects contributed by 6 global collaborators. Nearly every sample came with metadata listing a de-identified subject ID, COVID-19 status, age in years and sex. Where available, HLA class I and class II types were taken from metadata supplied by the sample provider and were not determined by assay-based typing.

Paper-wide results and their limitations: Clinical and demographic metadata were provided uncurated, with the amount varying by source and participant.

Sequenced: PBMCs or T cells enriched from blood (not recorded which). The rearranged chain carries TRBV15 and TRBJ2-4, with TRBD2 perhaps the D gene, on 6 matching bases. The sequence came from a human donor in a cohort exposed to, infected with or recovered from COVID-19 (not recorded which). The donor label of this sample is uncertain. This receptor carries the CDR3 CATSREAGVAKNIQYF. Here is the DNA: TGTGCCACCAGCAGAGAAGCGGGCGTAGCCAAAAACATTCAGTACTTC.